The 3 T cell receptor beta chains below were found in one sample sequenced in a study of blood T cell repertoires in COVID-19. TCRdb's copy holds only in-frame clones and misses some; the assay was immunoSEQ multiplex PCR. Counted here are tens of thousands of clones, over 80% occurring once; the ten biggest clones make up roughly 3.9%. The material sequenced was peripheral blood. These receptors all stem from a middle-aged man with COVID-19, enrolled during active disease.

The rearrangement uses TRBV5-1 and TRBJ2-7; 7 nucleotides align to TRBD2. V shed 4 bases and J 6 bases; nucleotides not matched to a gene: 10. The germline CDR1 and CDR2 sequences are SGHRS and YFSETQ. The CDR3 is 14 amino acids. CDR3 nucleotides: TGCGCCAGCAGCATACCCGGGACTACCGTCGAGCAGTACTTC. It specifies CASSIPGTTVEQYF.

The CDR3 loop reads CASTQGATGNTIYF. Here the CDR3 DNA reads TGTGCCAGCACCCAGGGGGCAACAGGAAACACCATATATTTT. The chain combines TRBV28 with TRBJ1-3; 8 bases align to TRBD1. The junction had 6 bases not matched to a gene; V was cut back by 7 bases and J by 4 bases. The CDR3 extends over 14 amino acids. Per germline, CDR1 MDHEN and CDR2 SYDVKM.

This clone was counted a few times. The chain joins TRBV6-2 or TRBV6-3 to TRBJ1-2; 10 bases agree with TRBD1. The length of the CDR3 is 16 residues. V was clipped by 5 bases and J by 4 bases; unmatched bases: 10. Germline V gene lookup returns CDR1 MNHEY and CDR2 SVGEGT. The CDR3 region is CASSASVGQGIYGYTF. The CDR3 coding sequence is TGTGCCAGCAGTGCCTCGGTGGGACAGGGGATCTATGGCTACACCTTC.